Listed here are 6 T cell receptor beta chains from one sample, sequenced in a study of preoperative IRX-2 immunotherapy in early breast cancer. Treatment indicated: preoperative locoregional IRX-2 cytokine immunotherapy. The protocol was immunoSEQ multiplex PCR, while the TCRdb copy is restricted to in-frame clones and leaves out a portion. The sample has roughly 93,000 clones; about nine tenths are singletons. This sample comprised tumor tissue, obtained after IRX-2 immunotherapy. The receptors originated from a human donor with breast cancer.

The rearrangement links TRBV7-7 to TRBJ2-7; D might be TRBD2 (5 bases). Trimming left V 3 bases short and J 0 bases short, with 12 bases between. This CDR3 is 15 amino acids long. Germline V CDR1 and CDR2: SSHAT, FNYEAQ (reference sequence). The CDR3, as DNA: TGTGCCAGCAGCTTGACGACTGGGAGCTCCTACGAGCAGTACTTC. Translating it yields CASSLTTGSSYEQYF.

This chain joins TRBV5-1 and TRBJ2-1; weak D call: TRBD2 (6 bases). Trimming left V 2 bases short and J 1 base short, with 10 bases between. Germline V CDR1 and CDR2: SGHRS, YFSETQ. The CDR3 sequence is 15 residues long. CDR3 amino acids: CASSFGTLSYNEQFF. In DNA form, the CDR3 reads TGCGCCAGCAGCTTCGGGACTTTATCCTACAATGAGCAGTTCTTC. Full variable domain (remainder filled in from reference TRBV5-1 and TRBJ2-1): KAGVTQTPRYLIKTRGQQVTLSCSPISGHRSVSWYQQTPGQGLQFLFEYFSETQRNKGNFPGRFSGRQFSNSRSEMNVSTLELGDSALYLCASSFGTLSYNEQFFGPGTRLTVL.

This rearrangement joins TRBV6-8 to TRBJ2-7, with D maybe TRBD1 (6 bases). Germline assignment: CDR1 MNHGY and CDR2 SAAAGT. V lost 4 bases, J lost 6 bases, and 13 bases lay in between. The CDR3 is 13 amino acids. In DNA form, the CDR3 reads TGTGCCAGCAGTTTATTCAGGGGAAGCGAGCAGTACTTC. Protein product: CASSLFRGSEQYF.

The chain combines TRBV12-5 with TRBJ2-7, with D possibly TRBD2 on 6 matching bases. Germline values: CDR1 LGHNT, CDR2 FRNRAP. The V end lost 7 bases, the J end lost 6 bases, and 16 bases lay between the germline ends. The CDR3 totals 13 residues. The CDR3 nucleotides read TGTGCTAGTGCCCTCCTTGACGGGAGCGAGCAGTACTTC. Translating gives CASALLDGSEQYF.

V usage is TRBV30 and J usage is TRBJ2-2, with 8 bases fitting TRBD2. V gave up 4 bases and J gave up 8 bases; unmatched junction bases: 3. From germline, CDR1 is GTSNPN and CDR2 SVGIG (reference sequence). The CDR3 runs 12 residues. Here the CDR3 reads CAWKRLAGELFF. The CDR3 DNA is TGTGCCTGGAAGAGACTAGCGGGGGAGCTGTTTTTT.

The V call is TRBV15, the J call TRBJ1-1; D remains unclear. In germline, CDR1 is LNHNV, CDR2 YYDKDF (reference sequence). This CDR3 has 15 residues. V was pared by 3 bases and J by 0 bases, with 11 bases between. This chain's CDR3 is CATSRGGSLNTEAFF. The CDR3 DNA sequence: TGTGCCACCAGCAGGGGTGGCAGCCTGAACACTGAAGCTTTCTTT. Variable domain in full (rest from reference TRBV15 and TRBJ1-1): DAMVIQNPRYQVTQFGKPVTLSCSQTLNHNVMYWYQQKSSQAPKLLFHYYDKDFNNEADTPDNFQSRRPNTSFCFLDIRSPGLGDTAMYLCATSRGGSLNTEAFFGQGTRLTVV.